This T cell receptor (beta chain) is drawn from a study of blood T cells in healthy people across ages. Study-level findings and limits: Higher diversity, along with more naive CD4+ cells, distinguished long-lived donors from aged donors. TCR beta diversity, measured per million T cells, fell in a roughly linear way with age.

Together with a sample-barcoded 5' primer, a J-beta primer mix was included in a second PCR lasting roughly 6 to 12 cycles. Every single cDNA molecule received a tag from a template-switch adaptor with 12 random nucleotides. MiXCR was run by TCRdb on the 5' RACE reads, yielding one entry per CDR3 protein. The repertoire consists of 1.5 million to 2 million distinct CDR3 sequences, with roughly 49% occurring once and the leading ten covering 2.1%. Extractions gave at least 6 micrograms of total RNA per sample. Germline lookup yields CDR1 SGHTA and CDR2 FQGNSA. Trimming took 1 base from V and 8 from J; bases not matched to a gene: 5. The CDR3 spans 14 residues. This clonotype was observed a handful of times. The antigen is not known.

The chain couples TRBV7-2 to TRBJ2-1; 7 positions match TRBD2. The source is a woman aged 40 to 55 in good health. The sample was blood. CDR3 sequence reads: CASSLGGGKDEQFF. CDR3 bases: TGTGCCAGCAGCTTAGGCGGGGGAAAGGATGAGCAGTTCTTC. The complete variable domain, with remaining parts taken from reference TRBV7-2 and TRBJ2-1, reads GAGVSQSPSNKVTEKGKDVELRCDPISGHTALYWYRQSLGQGLEFLIYFQGNSAPDKSGLPSDRFSAERTGGSVSTLTIQRTQQEDSAVYLCASSLGGGKDEQFFGPGTRLTVL.